The clone carrying this T cell receptor (beta chain) was observed at least ten times. Its antigen is still unknown. CDR1 and CDR2 (germline): LGHDT, YNNKEL (reference sequence). V was shortened by 4 bases and J by 6 bases, with 16 bases between the two germline ends. The CDR3 has 14 residues. The data are from a study of identical twins. Study outcomes and limitations: In drawing conclusions, the study used cross-sectional statistical analysis and did not follow the same donors. Models underestimated how often monozygotic twins shared out-of-frame TCR alpha. Abundant beta clonotypes from cord blood bore fewer insertions; memory repertoires lacked this pattern.

Template switching added a universal primer binding site, and final cDNA carried unique molecular identifiers. TCRdb recomputed calls from the 5' RACE reads with MiXCR, one row per CDR3 protein. The profile covers 230,000 or so distinct CDR3 sequences, with 6.5% to 9.5% appearing a single time and less than 4% taken by the ten largest. Separately, the same data were catalogued under a study of yellow fever vaccine responses in identical twins.

The sample taken for sequencing was CD8+ T cells sorted from blood. J is TRBJ2-7 and V is TRBV3-1; D is uncertain. The sequence was collected from a young woman in good health. The chain's CDR3 is CASSLADPIGEQYF. Written as DNA, the CDR3 is TGTGCCAGCAGCCTCGCAGACCCGATTGGCGAGCAGTACTTC.